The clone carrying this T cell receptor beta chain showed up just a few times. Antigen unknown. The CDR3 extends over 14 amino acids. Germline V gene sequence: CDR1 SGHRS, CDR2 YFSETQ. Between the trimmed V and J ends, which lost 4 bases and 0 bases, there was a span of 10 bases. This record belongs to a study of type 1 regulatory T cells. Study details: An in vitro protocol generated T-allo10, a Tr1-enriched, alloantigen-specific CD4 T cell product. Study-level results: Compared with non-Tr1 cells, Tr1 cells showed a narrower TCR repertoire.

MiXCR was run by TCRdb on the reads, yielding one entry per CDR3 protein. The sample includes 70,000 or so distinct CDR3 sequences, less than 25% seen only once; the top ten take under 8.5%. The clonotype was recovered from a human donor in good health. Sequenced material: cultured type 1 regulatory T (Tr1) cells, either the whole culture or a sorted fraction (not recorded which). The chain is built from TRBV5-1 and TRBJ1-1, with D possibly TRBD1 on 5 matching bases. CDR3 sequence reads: CASSATVVNTEAFF. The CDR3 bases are TGCGCCAGCAGCGCGACAGTCGTGAACACTGAAGCTTTCTTT.